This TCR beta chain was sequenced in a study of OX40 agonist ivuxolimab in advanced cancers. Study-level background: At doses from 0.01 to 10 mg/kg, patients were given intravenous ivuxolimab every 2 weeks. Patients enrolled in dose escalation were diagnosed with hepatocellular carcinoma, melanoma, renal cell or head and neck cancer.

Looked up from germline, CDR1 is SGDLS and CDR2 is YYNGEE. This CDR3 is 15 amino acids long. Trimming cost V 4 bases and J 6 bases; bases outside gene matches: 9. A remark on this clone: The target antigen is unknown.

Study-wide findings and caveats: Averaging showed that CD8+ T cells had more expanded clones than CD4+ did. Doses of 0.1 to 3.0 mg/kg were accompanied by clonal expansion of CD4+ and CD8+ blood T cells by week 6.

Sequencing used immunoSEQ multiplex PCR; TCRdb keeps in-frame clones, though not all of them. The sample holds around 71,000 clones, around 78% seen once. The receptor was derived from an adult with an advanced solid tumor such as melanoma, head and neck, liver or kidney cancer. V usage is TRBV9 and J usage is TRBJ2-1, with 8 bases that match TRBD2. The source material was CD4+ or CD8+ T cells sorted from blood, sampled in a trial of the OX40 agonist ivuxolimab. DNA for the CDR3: TGTGCCAGCAGCAAGAGCGGGGGCCCCGCCAATGAGCAGTTCTTC. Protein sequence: CASSKSGGPANEQFF.